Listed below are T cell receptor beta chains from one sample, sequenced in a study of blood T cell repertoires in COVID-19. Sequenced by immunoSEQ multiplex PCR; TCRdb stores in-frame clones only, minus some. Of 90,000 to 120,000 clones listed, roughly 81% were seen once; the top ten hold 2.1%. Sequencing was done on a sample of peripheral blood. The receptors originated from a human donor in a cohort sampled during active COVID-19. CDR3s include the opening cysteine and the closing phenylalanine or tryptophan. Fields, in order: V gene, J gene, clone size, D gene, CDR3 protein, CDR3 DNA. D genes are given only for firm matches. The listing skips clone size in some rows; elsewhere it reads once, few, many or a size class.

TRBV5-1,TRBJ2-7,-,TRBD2,CASSSSGGAMEQYF,TGCGCCAGCAGCAGTAGCGGGGGGGCGATGGAGCAGTACTTC
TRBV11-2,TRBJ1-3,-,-,CASSLGEMGTIYF,TGTGCCAGCAGCTTAGGGGAGATGGGCACCATATATTTT
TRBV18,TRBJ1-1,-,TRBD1,CASSPPSPGQGSGAFF,TGTGCCAGCTCACCACCCTCTCCGGGACAGGGGTCAGGCGCTTTCTTT
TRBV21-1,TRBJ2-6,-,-,CASSKVCRGRETLSGANVLTF,TGTGCCAGCAGCAAAGTCTGTAGAGGGCGGGAGACACTCTCTGGGGCCAACGTCCTGACTTTC
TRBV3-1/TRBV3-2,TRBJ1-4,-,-,CASREQGLNEKLFF,TGTGCCAGCAGAGAACAGGGCCTTAATGAAAAACTGTTTTTT
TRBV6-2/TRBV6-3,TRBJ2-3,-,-,CASSTGWDTQYF,TGTGCCAGCAGTACAGGTTGGGATACGCAGTATTTT
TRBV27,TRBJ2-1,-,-,CASSLERQRNEQFF,TGTGCCAGCAGTTTAGAAAGACAGCGCAATGAGCAGTTCTTC
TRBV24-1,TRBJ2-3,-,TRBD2,CATSGGEREITDTQYF,TGTGCCACCAGTGGCGGGGAGCGGGAGATCACAGATACGCAGTATTTT
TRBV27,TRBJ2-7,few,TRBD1,CASRPSPGTGGNEQYF,TGTGCCAGCAGGCCGAGTCCCGGGACAGGGGGTAATGAGCAGTACTTC
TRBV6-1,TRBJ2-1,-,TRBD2,CASSERGGSRYNEQFF,TGTGCCAGCAGTGAAAGAGGCGGGAGTAGGTACAATGAGCAGTTCTTC
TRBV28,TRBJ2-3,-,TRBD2,CASSAEQGLANTDTQYF,TGTGCCAGCAGTGCAGAACAGGGACTAGCAAACACAGATACGCAGTATTTT
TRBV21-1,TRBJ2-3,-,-,CASSTLRTGGEDTQYF,TGTGCCAGCAGCACCCTTCGGACAGGGGGCGAAGATACGCAGTATTTT
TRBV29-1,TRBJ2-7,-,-,CSVGSSYEQYF,TGCAGCGTTGGCAGCTCCTACGAGCAGTACTTC
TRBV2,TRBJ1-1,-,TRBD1,CASSRTGRAEAFF,TGTGCCAGCAGCCGGACAGGGCGGGCTGAAGCTTTCTTT
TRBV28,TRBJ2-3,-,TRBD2,CASSPTGLAGILDTQYF,TGTGCCAGCAGTCCAACGGGACTAGCGGGGATTTTAGATACGCAGTATTTT
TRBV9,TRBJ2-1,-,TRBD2,CASSDSGREIGREQFF,TGTGCCAGCAGTGATAGCGGGAGGGAAATAGGAAGGGAGCAGTTCTTC
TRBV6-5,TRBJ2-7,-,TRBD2,CASSYFSGSGGEQYF,TGTGCCAGCAGTTACTTCAGCGGGAGTGGAGGCGAGCAGTACTTC
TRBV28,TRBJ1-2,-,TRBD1,CASSRGQGGYTF,TGTGCCAGCAGTCGCGGACAGGGGGGCTACACCTTC
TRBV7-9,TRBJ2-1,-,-,CASHSSSVPHNEQFF,TGTGCCAGTCACTCCTCTAGCGTCCCCCACAATGAGCAGTTCTTC
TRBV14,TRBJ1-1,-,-,CASSQTKRITEAFF,TGTGCCAGCAGCCAAACCAAGAGGATCACTGAAGCTTTCTTT
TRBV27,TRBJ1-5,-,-,CASSFERDNQPQHF,TGTGCCAGCAGTTTCGAACGGGATAATCAGCCCCAGCATTTT
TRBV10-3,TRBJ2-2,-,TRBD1,CAISKGTGTTGELFF,TGTGCCATCAGTAAGGGGACAGGGACCACCGGGGAGCTGTTTTTT
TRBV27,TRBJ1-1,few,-,CASRTGHLNTEAFF,TGTGCCAGCAGAACGGGACACCTGAACACTGAAGCTTTCTTT
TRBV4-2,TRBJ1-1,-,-,CASSQGQMNTEAFF,TGTGCCAGCAGCCAAGGACAGATGAACACTGAAGCTTTCTTT
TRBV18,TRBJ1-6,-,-,CASSPSFREQRSPLHF,TGTGCCAGCTCACCTAGTTTCAGGGAACAGAGATCACCCCTCCACTTT
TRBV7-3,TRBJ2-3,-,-,CASSLQQGTDTQYF,TGTGCCAGCAGCCTACAACAGGGCACAGATACGCAGTATTTT
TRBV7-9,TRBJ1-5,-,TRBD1,CASSNRGGSNQPQHF,TGTGCCAGCAGCAACAGGGGGGGGAGCAATCAGCCCCAGCATTTT
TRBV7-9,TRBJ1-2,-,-,CASSLDTWGYTF,TGTGCCAGCAGCTTAGACACGTGGGGCTACACCTTC
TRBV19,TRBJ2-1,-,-,CASSPRLTGEQFF,TGTGCCAGTAGTCCCCGACTAACCGGTGAGCAGTTCTTC
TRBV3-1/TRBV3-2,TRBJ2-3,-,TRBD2,CASSPLAGASTDTQYF,TGTGCCAGCAGCCCACTAGCGGGGGCTAGCACAGATACGCAGTATTTT
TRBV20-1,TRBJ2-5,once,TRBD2,CSGAGFGTQYF,TGCAGTGGAGCGGGGTTTGGGACCCAGTACTTC
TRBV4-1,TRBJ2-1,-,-,CASSQDRGGGPWDEQFF,TGCGCCAGCAGCCAAGATCGAGGGGGGGGCCCGTGGGATGAGCAGTTCTTC